These 2 T cell receptor beta chains came from one sample sequenced in a study of breast tumors, draining lymph nodes, adjacent tissues (dated by TCRdb to 2016 to 2018). The lymph node samples were taken from the axillary draining lymph nodes of breast cancer patients. Libraries were constructed by multiplex PCR. Reads for this sample came from an Illumina HiSeq 2000. The public reads were run again by TCRdb, first through fastp at Q25 and then through MiXCR, and only productive beta chains were kept. Identical CDR3 protein sequences are pooled into one entry, listed with their most common genes and DNA. Here the sample has over 250,000 distinct CDR3 sequences; 30% to 35% occur a single time. The ten largest account for 0.85% to 1.2% of the sample. What was sequenced was axillary lymph node tissue. The receptors stem from a female donor with breast cancer. Some clones in this sample may be carry-over from other donors' samples.

To note about this clonotype: Possible read error: a much larger clone is one base away. This CDR3 fails to terminate in the conserved phenylalanine or tryptophan, so it likely reflects a read error. The chain combines TRBV20-1 with TRBJ2-1, with D tentatively TRBD2 (6 bases). The V gene lost 5 bases and the J gene lost 8 bases, with 13 bases spanning the gap. CDR3 length equals 12 residues. Germline V CDR1 and CDR2: DFQATT, SNEGSKA (reference sequence). DNA of the CDR3: TGCAGTGCTTCGACTAGTAGGGATGAGCAGTTCTCC. Protein: CSASTSRDEQFS.

The chain combines TRBV24-1 with TRBJ1-2; the D is unclear. With 5 bases removed from V and 4 bases from J, the gap between germline ends came to 10 bases. This CDR3 contains 13 residues. CDR1 is KGHDR and CDR2 is SFDVKD in the germline V gene. The CDR3 protein is CATSATLVYGYTF. DNA for the CDR3: TGTGCCACCAGTGCCACCTTGGTCTATGGCTACACCTTC.